This T cell receptor beta chain was sequenced for a study of cytomegalovirus exposure and HLA in healthy donors. Study results and limitations: Common viral pathogens seemed to be connected with several of the most significant clusters, according to a later analysis. Three chains linked to CMV were shown in vitro to be specific for CMV antigens. A later analysis found most CMV-associated TCR beta chains apparently HLA-restricted.

The PCR made use of 60 Vbeta and 13 Jbeta primers. Using immunoSEQ multiplex PCR, the repertoire was profiled, and TCRdb retains in-frame clones only, with some absent. In the table there are more than 100,000 clones, about 61% of which are singletons. A word on this clone: What it binds is not known.

V was clipped by 5 bases and J by 6 bases, with 20 bases between them. CDR1 and CDR2 (germline): SGHVS, FQNEAQ. This CDR3 is 16 amino acids long. Sequenced input: PBMCs. The receptor was derived from a woman aged 40 to 50 in good health and CMV-seronegative. The rearrangement joins TRBV7-8 to TRBJ1-5; no reliable D call. This CDR3 is CASSMSVGGLRQPQHF. CDR3 nucleotide sequence: TGTGCCAGCAGCATGTCTGTCGGTGGTTTGCGTCAGCCCCAGCATTTT.